This TCR beta chain was sequenced during a study of graft-versus-host responses after intestinal transplantation (dated by TCRdb to the early 2020s). Describing the broader study: The transplants that recipients got were multivisceral, liver-intestinal, or isolated intestinal. All recipients received anti-thymocyte globulin induction followed by maintenance tacrolimus and steroids for approximately 3 years. Rather than being sequenced by the commercial service, samples from three later patients were sequenced in-house on an Illumina MiSeq and processed with MiXCR. Alloreactive clones were identified by sequencing pre-transplant mixed lymphocyte reaction products and comparing them with unstimulated pre-transplant donor and recipient T cells. Donor T cell macrochimerism was defined as a peak of at least 4% donor T cells among recipient peripheral blood mononuclear cells. Of the roughly 25 intestinal transplant recipients enrolled in the cohort, one of whom was a retransplant, a few patients without pretransplant specimens were excluded. Graft-versus-host and host-versus-graft alloreactive T cell clones were tracked in the graft, circulation and bone marrow after intestinal transplantation using bulk TCR-beta CDR3 sequencing. Here is what the overall study found, with its caveats: The conclusions were limited by the relatively low number and heterogeneity of the intestinal transplant patients. GvH clones were detected in recipient bone marrow, and some of these GvH clones were observed earlier in ileal mucosa or blood, consistent with an intestinal mucosal origin. Patients with donor T cell macrochimerism had high GvH to HvG T cell clonal ratios in their allografts. Early after transplant, declines in HvG clones were associated with peak levels of circulating GvH clones.

Preparation of the library involved the immunoSEQ multiplex PCR assay. For most patients, genomic DNA was isolated using the Qiagen DNeasy Blood and Tissue Kit and was shipped frozen to Adaptive Biotechnologies for TCR sequencing. High-throughput TCR-beta CDR3 sequencing of genomic DNA from most patients was performed by Adaptive Biotechnologies. Per the source publication's procedure: Adaptive's ImmunoSEQ software was the source of the TCR sequencing data for about 20 patients, while three other patients were processed with MiXCR and VDJtools. To correct CD4 versus CD8 sorting errors, any sequence found in both subsets at a frequency ratio below 5:1 was removed. CDR3 nucleotide sequences shared between donor and recipient were removed because their origin could not be assigned. To count as alloreactive, a clone needed at least 2-fold expansion over unstimulated cells and a minimum CFSE-low frequency of 0.002% (template counts) or 0.001% (read counts). Clones detected in sequenced pre-transplant spleen, lymph node, or MLR CFSE-low populations of the donor or recipient were defined as mappable. Cumulative frequency of alloreactive clones was calculated as a percentage of all sequences weighted by copy number. Drawn from immuneACCESS, this table holds only the in-frame rearrangements with V and J called that TCRdb kept. Clones are partly lost; checked studies trace under half to an unresolved V gene and leave the rest unexplained. V and J calls and clone size follow that table, whereas D and trimming were derived from the DNA. This sample has about 81,000 clones in its table, and approximately 90% of those were observed once. Less than 0.45% of the sample belongs to the ten largest clones.

For CDR1 and CDR2, the germline V gene lists SNHLY and FYNNEI. Its CDR3 holds 12 amino acids, cysteine through phenylalanine. Kept here is only the CDR3 DNA, which spans 36 bases and is read in frame from base 1. V lost 7 bases and J lost 5 bases; the stretch between them is 11 bases long. Points on this clone: It has no known antigen specificity. No per-base quality is available; no much larger clone lies one base away.

What this sample's time point label stands for: cells obtained before transplantation from donor or recipient. CD3+CD4+ and CD3+CD8+ populations were FACS-sorted from unstimulated pre-transplant donor and recipient cells taken from spleen or lymph nodes. Recombination connected TRBV2 to TRBJ2-5; the D region possibly corresponds to TRBD1 (6 bases align). The sample was unstimulated CD4+ T cells sorted from spleen or lymph node cells, taken before transplant. The sequence came from a human donor who was the organ donor for an intestinal transplant. The DNA sequence follows: TGTGCCAGCATAGGGGGTGAGGAGACCCAGTACTTC. The resulting protein is CASIGGEETQYF.